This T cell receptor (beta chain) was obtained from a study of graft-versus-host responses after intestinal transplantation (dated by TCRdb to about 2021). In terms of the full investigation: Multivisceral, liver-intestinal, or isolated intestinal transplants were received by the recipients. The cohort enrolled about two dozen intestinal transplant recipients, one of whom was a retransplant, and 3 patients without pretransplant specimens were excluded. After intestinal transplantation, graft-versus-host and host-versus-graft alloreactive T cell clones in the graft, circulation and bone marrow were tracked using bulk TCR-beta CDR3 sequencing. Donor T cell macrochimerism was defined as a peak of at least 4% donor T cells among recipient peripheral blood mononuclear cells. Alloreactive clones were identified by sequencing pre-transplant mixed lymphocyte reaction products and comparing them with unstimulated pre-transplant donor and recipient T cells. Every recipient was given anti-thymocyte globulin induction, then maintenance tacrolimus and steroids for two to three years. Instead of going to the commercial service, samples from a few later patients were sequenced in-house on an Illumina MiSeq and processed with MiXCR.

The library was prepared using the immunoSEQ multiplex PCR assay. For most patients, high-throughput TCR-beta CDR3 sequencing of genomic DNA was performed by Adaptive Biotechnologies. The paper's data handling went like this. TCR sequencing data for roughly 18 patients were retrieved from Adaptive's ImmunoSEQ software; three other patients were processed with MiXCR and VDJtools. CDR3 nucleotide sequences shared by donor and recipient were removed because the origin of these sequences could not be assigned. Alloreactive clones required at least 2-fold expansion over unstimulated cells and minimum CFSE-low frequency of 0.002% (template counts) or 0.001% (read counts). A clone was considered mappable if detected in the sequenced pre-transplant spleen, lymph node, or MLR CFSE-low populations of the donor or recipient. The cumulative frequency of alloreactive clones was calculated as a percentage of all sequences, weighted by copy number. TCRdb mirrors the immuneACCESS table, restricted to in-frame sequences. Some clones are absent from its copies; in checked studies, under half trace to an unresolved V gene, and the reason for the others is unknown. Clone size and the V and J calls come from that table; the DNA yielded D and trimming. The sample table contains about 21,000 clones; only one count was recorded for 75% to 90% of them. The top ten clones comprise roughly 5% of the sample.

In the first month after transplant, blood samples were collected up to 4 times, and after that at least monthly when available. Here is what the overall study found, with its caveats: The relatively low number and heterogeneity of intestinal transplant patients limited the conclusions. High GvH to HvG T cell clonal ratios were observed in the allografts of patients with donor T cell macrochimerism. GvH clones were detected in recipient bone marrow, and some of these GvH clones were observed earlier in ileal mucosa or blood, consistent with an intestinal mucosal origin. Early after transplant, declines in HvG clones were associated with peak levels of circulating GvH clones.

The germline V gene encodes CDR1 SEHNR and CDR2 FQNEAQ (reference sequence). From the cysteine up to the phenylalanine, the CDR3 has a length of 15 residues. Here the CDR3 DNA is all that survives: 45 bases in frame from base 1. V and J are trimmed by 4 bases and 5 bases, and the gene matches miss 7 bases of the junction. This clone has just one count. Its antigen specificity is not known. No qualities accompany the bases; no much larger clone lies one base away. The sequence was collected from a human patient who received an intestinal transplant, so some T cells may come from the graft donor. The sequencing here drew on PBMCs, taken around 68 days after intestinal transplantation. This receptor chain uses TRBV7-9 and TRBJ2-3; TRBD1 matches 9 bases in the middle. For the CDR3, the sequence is CASSSTGTGIDTQYF. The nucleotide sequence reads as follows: TGTGCCAGCAGCTCGACCGGGACAGGGATAGATACGCAGTATTTT.